The rows below give T cell receptor beta chains drawn from one sample of a study of blood T cell repertoires in COVID-19. Sequenced by immunoSEQ multiplex PCR; TCRdb stores in-frame clones only, minus some. The sample consists of roughly 230,000 clones, about four fifths of them appearing once. The sequenced material came from peripheral blood. The origin of the receptors is a man in his forties or fifties with active or convalescent COVID-19. The CDR3 runs from the conserved cysteine through the conserved F or W. The D gene is left open where the match is weak. Where a row states a size, it is once, few, many or the class of an expanded clone; other rows omit it.

d_call j_call v_call clone_size cdr3_aa cdr3_nt
NA TRBJ2-5 TRBV7-9 NA CASSFRGETQYF TGTGCCAGCAGCTTTCGGGGGGAGACCCAGTACTTC
NA TRBJ1-1 TRBV25-1 NA CASALGGNTEAFF TGTGCCAGCGCCCTTGGAGGTAACACTGAAGCTTTCTTT
NA TRBJ2-1 TRBV6-6 NA CASSSRGGNNEQFF TGTGCCAGCAGTTCGAGGGGGGGTAACAATGAGCAGTTCTTC
NA TRBJ1-6 TRBV28 many CASRGTVPSSYNSPLHF TGTGCCAGCCGGGGGACCGTACCCAGCTCCTATAATTCACCCCTCCACTTT
TRBD2 TRBJ2-5 TRBV7-9 NA CASSLGLAGGQQTQYF TGTGCCAGCAGCCTGGGACTAGCGGGGGGGCAGCAGACCCAGTACTTC
TRBD1 TRBJ2-1 TRBV19 NA CASSRQGIFVDEQFF TGTGCCAGTAGCCGACAGGGTATATTTGTAGATGAGCAGTTCTTC
NA TRBJ1-5 TRBV27 NA CASRRGSGNQPQHF TGTGCCAGCAGGAGGGGGTCGGGCAATCAGCCCCAGCATTTT
TRBD1 TRBJ2-2 TRBV3-1/TRBV3-2 few CASSQGDRGVTGELFF TGTGCCAGCAGCCAAGGGGACAGGGGTGTCACCGGGGAGCTGTTTTTT
NA TRBJ1-6 TRBV19 NA CASSIRVESSYNSPLHF TGTGCCAGTAGTATACGGGTGGAGAGCTCCTATAATTCACCCCTCCACTTT
TRBD2 TRBJ2-1 TRBV6-1 NA CASSDWGGSSYNEQFF TGTGCCAGCAGTGATTGGGGGGGATCCTCCTACAATGAGCAGTTCTTC
NA TRBJ1-1 TRBV10-3 NA CAISEAGYAEAFF TGTGCCATCAGTGAGGCAGGGTACGCTGAAGCTTTCTTT
NA TRBJ1-5 TRBV5-1 NA CASSLDGGGGNQPQHF TGCGCCAGCAGCTTGGACGGCGGGGGCGGCAATCAGCCCCAGCATTTT
NA TRBJ2-1 TRBV3-1/TRBV3-2 once CASSQGQGNNNEQFF TGTGCCAGCAGCCAAGGCCAGGGCAATAACAATGAGCAGTTCTTC
TRBD1 TRBJ1-4 TRBV5-4 NA CASSWVQGTATNEKLFF TGTGCCAGCAGCTGGGTACAGGGGACGGCAACTAATGAAAAACTGTTTTTT
TRBD1 TRBJ1-4 TRBV18 NA CASSPVGTGEEKLFF TGTGCCAGCTCACCAGTAGGGACAGGGGAAGAAAAACTGTTTTTT
TRBD1 TRBJ1-2 TRBV6-6 NA CASSGLPGQGADGYTF TGTGCCAGCAGTGGGCTTCCGGGACAGGGGGCGGACGGCTACACCTTC
TRBD2 TRBJ2-3 TRBV3-1/TRBV3-2 NA CASSLSGGPSPDTQYF TGTGCCAGCAGCCTAAGCGGGGGCCCAAGTCCAGATACGCAGTATTTT
NA TRBJ2-1 TRBV27 NA CASSLSQAYSEQFF TGTGCCAGCAGTTTATCGCAGGCTTACAGTGAGCAGTTCTTC
NA TRBJ2-7 TRBV7-8 NA CASSLMGQIHYEQYF TGTGCCAGCAGCTTAATGGGACAAATCCACTACGAGCAGTACTTC
NA TRBJ1-4 TRBV5-1 NA CASSPGIFGEKLFF TGCGCCAGCAGCCCAGGGATCTTCGGTGAAAAACTGTTTTTT
TRBD1 TRBJ2-1 TRBV5-5 few CASSWDRDNEQFF TGTGCCAGCAGCTGGGACAGGGACAATGAGCAGTTCTTC
TRBD1 TRBJ1-1 TRBV2 NA CASATGQAATEAFF TGTGCCAGCGCGACGGGACAGGCGGCCACTGAAGCTTTCTTT
NA TRBJ1-3 TRBV6-5 NA CASGGGGGLGNTIYF TGTGCCAGCGGGGGGGGAGGGGGTCTCGGAAACACCATATATTTT
NA TRBJ1-1 TRBV5-1 NA CASSLAQTGRTEAFF TGCGCCAGCAGCTTGGCCCAAACGGGGAGGACTGAAGCTTTCTTT
TRBD1 TRBJ1-3 TRBV5-5 NA CASSPRDSSGNTIYF TGTGCCAGCAGCCCGCGGGACAGTTCCGGAAACACCATATATTTT
NA TRBJ1-6 TRBV14 NA CASSQGSTVWNSPLHF TGTGCCAGCAGCCAAGGCTCCACAGTCTGGAATTCACCCCTCCACTTT
TRBD1 TRBJ1-5 TRBV10-3 NA CAISIGQDSNQPQHF TGTGCCATCAGTATAGGACAGGATAGCAATCAGCCCCAGCATTTT
NA TRBJ1-2 TRBV4-2 once CASSQADRNYGYTF TGTGCCAGCAGCCAAGCGGACAGAAACTATGGCTACACCTTC
TRBD1 TRBJ2-7 TRBV5-1 NA CASSPAGTGTYEQYF TGCGCCAGCAGCCCCGCGGGGACAGGGACCTACGAGCAGTACTTC
NA TRBJ1-3 TRBV7-6 NA CASSDTGNGNTIYF TGTGCCAGCAGCGACACAGGGAACGGAAACACCATATATTTT
NA TRBJ1-3 TRBV6-5 NA CASAGAAGNTIYF TGTGCCAGCGCAGGGGCGGCTGGAAACACCATATATTTT
NA TRBJ2-1 TRBV29-1 once CNPDGGYEQFF TGCAATCCCGACGGGGGATATGAGCAGTTCTTC
NA TRBJ1-2 TRBV5-6 NA CASSLGQGINGYTF TGTGCCAGCAGCTTGGGGCAGGGGATAAATGGCTACACCTTC
TRBD1 TRBJ1-2 TRBV4-1 NA CASSQGLQGEIYGYTF TGCGCCAGCAGCCAAGGTCTACAGGGGGAAATCTATGGCTACACCTTC
NA TRBJ2-5 TRBV4-3 NA CASSQVHGETQYF TGCGCCAGCAGCCAAGTCCACGGGGAGACCCAGTACTTC
NA TRBJ1-6 TRBV28 NA CASTLTWGGADGNSPLHF TGTGCCAGCACTCTGACCTGGGGGGGGGCGGATGGTAATTCACCCCTCCACTTT
TRBD1 TRBJ1-2 TRBV5-1 few CASSLRTGANYGYTF TGCGCCAGCAGCTTGAGAACAGGGGCTAACTATGGCTACACCTTC
NA TRBJ1-4 TRBV29-1 once CSVREGGATNEKLFF TGCAGCGTCCGCGAGGGTGGGGCAACTAATGAAAAACTGTTTTTT
NA TRBJ2-1 TRBV7-8 NA CASSLVQGLSYNEQFF TGTGCCAGCAGCTTGGTTCAGGGTCTCTCCTACAATGAGCAGTTCTTC
TRBD1 TRBJ1-2 TRBV6-1 NA CASSEDRGGYTF TGTGCCAGCAGTGAAGACAGGGGTGGCTACACCTTC
NA TRBJ1-2 TRBV5-1 NA CASSLDIKYGYTF TGCGCCAGCAGCTTGGACATAAAATATGGCTACACCTTC
NA TRBJ1-5 TRBV6-5 NA CASSLQVGEPQHF TGTGCCAGCAGCTTACAGGTGGGTGAGCCCCAGCATTTT
NA TRBJ1-6 TRBV5-1 NA CASSLEGSDSPLHF TGCGCCAGCAGCTTGGAAGGGAGTGATTCACCCCTCCACTTT
NA TRBJ2-1 TRBV18 NA CASSPTRAAYNEQFF TGTGCCAGCTCACCAACCAGGGCCGCCTACAATGAGCAGTTCTTC
NA TRBJ1-2 TRBV21-1 NA CAGSLGQVYGYTF TGTGCCGGATCCTTGGGACAGGTCTATGGCTACACCTTC
NA TRBJ2-1 TRBV9 NA CASSVNRDGSYNEQFF TGTGCCAGCAGCGTGAACCGGGACGGGAGCTACAATGAGCAGTTCTTC
NA TRBJ1-2 TRBV7-8 once CASSQLRYGYTF TGTGCCAGCAGCCAATTGCGGTATGGCTACACCTTC
TRBD2 TRBJ2-6 TRBV5-5 many CASSLGTSGGLSGANVLTF TGTGCCAGCAGCTTGGGGACTAGCGGGGGCCTCTCTGGGGCCAACGTCCTGACTTTC
TRBD1 TRBJ1-1 TRBV29-1 NA CSVARTGMNTEAFF TGCAGCGTTGCCCGGACAGGGATGAACACTGAAGCTTTCTTT
NA TRBJ1-6 TRBV14 once CASGSRGGNSPLHF TGTGCCAGCGGCTCAAGGGGGGGCAATTCACCCCTCCACTTT
TRBD2 TRBJ2-5 TRBV19 few CASMGPGRAGEETQYF TGTGCCAGTATGGGCCCGGGGAGAGCGGGGGAAGAGACCCAGTACTTC
NA TRBJ1-2 TRBV28 NA CASSPFPPGYTF TGTGCCAGCAGTCCATTCCCCCCTGGCTACACCTTC